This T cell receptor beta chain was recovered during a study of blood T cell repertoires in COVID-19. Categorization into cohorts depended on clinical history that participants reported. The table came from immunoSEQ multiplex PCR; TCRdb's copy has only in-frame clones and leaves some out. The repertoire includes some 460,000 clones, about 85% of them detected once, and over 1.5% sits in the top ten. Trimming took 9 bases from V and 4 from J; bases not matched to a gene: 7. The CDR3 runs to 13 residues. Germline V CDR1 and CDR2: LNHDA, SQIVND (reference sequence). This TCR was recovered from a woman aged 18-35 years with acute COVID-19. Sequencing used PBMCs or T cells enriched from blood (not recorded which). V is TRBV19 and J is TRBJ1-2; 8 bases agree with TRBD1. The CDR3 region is CASRQGIPYGYTF. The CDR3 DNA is TGTGCCAGCAGACAGGGGATCCCCTATGGCTACACCTTC.